The present TCR beta chain was sequenced within a study of human T cells and chemical hapten exposure. Whole-study context: Diagnoses of alopecia areata, totalis or universalis occurred in mostly female patients. Yields of TCR per sample differed, chiefly owing to small differences in pooled library volume. Broader study findings: Expanded TCR sets contained significantly more large CDR3 similarity clusters than controls.

Time point denoted: patch test 1, 2 weeks after DPC sensitization. Treatment defined: therapeutic diphenylcyclopropenone sensitization with weekly scalp DPC. This clonotype was counted many times. Its antigen is as yet unknown. The length of the CDR3 is 15 residues. Looked up from germline, CDR1 is LNHNV and CDR2 is YYDKDF (reference sequence). V was trimmed by 0 bases and J by 2 bases, leaving 8 bases between them. Using its own MiXCR run on the RACE reads, TCRdb lists one record per CDR3 protein. The sample lists a few hundred thousand distinct CDR3 sequences; nearly 5% were seen once. The source material was whole blood, sampled in connection with sensitization to the hapten diphenylcyclopropenone (DPC). The rearrangement joins TRBV15 to TRBJ1-5; the D is unclear. This TCR was sampled from a woman aged 50 to 65 with alopecia areata. Some clones in this sample may be carry-over from other donors' samples. CDR3 DNA: TGTGCCACCAGCAGAGATCGTGCAGGCAATCAGCCCCAGCATTTT. Translating it yields CATSRDRAGNQPQHF.